The 26 T cell receptor beta chains below were found in one sample sequenced in a study of molecular identifiers for immune sequencing clone quantification. TCRdb redid the calling of the PCR reads with MiXCR, one entry per CDR3 protein. Of 250,000 to 400,000 distinct CDR3 sequences listed, around a fifth are singletons. The sample comprised naive CD8+ T cells from blood, with Jurkat cell RNA spiked in. The subset is: FACS-sorted CD8+CD4-CCR7+CD45RA+ naive T cells. The receptors stem from a human donor in good health. Some libraries in this study had Jurkat cell RNA spiked in.

This clonotype has just a few counts. At one end, the junction sequence differs from germline, possibly due to a read error. The rearrangement links TRBV5-4 to TRBJ1-2, with TRBD1 matching over 11 bases. This CDR3 region has 15 residues. Germline assignment: CDR1 SGHNT and CDR2 YYREEE (reference sequence). CDR3 bases: TGTGCCTGCAGCCCCTGGACAGGGGGCGACTATGGCTACACCTTC. Amino acid sequence: CACSPWTGGDYGYTF.

This clonotype was seen more than once but under ten times. The chain joins TRBV7-9 to TRBJ2-7; 8 nucleotides match TRBD1. The CDR3 covers 13 residues. V lost 5 bases and J lost 4; bases outside the gene matches: 4. CDR1 is SEHNR and CDR2 is FQNEAQ in the germline V gene (reference sequence). The CDR3 here is CASSGWTGYEQYF. In nucleotides, the CDR3 is TGTGCCAGCAGCGGATGGACAGGGTACGAGCAGTACTTC. Looking up the rest from reference TRBV7-9 and TRBJ2-7 gives the full variable domain: DTGVSQNPRHKITKRGQNVTFRCDPISEHNRLYWYRQTLGQGPEFLTYFQNEAQLEKSRLLSDRFSAERPKGSFSTLEIQRTEQGDSAMYLCASSGWTGYEQYFGPGTRLTVT.

This clonotype was detected only a few times. The rearrangement links TRBV9 to TRBJ2-5; D possibly matches TRBD1 or TRBD2 (5 bases each). The germline V and J ends were trimmed by 4 bases and 4 bases, with 14 bases remaining between them. The germline V gene has CDR1 SGDLS and CDR2 YYNGEE. This CDR3 region has 14 residues. DNA of the CDR3: TGTGCCAGCAGCCAAGACGGGGCTGTAGAGACCCAGTACTTC. Amino acids: CASSQDGAVETQYF.

There are a few counts of this clonotype. The chain joins TRBV29-1 to TRBJ2-7, with D maybe TRBD1 (5 bases). V was pared by 0 bases and J by 2 bases, with 14 bases between. The CDR3 sequence is 15 residues long. Germline assignment: CDR1 SQVTM and CDR2 ANQGSEA. The DNA of the CDR3 is TGCAGCGTTGAAGATCGTGGGGCCGCTCCCTACGAGCAGTACTTC. The encoded protein is CSVEDRGAAPYEQYF.

In regard to this clonotype: A much larger clonotype is one base distant, so this may be a read error. The chain carries TRBV11-2 and TRBJ2-3, with D possibly being TRBD2 (6 bases). CDR1 is SGHAT and CDR2 is FQNNGV in the germline V gene. CDR3 length equals 15 residues. V gave up 8 bases and J gave up 5 bases, with 20 bases separating them. Written as DNA, the CDR3 is TGTGCCAGCGGCTCCCTGGCCGACGGGGGAGATACGCAGTATTTT. Translation gives CASGSLADGGDTQYF.

This chain connects TRBV12-3 or TRBV12-4 to TRBJ1-6; 9 bases map to TRBD1. The CDR3 totals 13 residues. The V segment lost 7 bases and the J segment 9 bases; nucleotides outside the gene matches: 4. Here the CDR3 DNA reads TGTGCCAGCAAGGACAGGGGAAGTTCACCCCTCCACTTT. Its protein product is CASKDRGSSPLHF.

This clonotype was recorded many times. This chain joins TRBV28 and TRBJ1-1, with TRBD1 as a possible D gene (5 bases). The V gene's germline CDR1 is MDHEN and CDR2 SYDVKM. This CDR3 region has 14 residues. V gave up 7 bases and J gave up 6 bases, with 18 bases separating them. CDR3 bases: TGTGCCAGCATCCCGACGCGGGGCAGAGCTGAAGCTTTCTTT. Translation: CASIPTRGRAEAFF.

Notes on this clonotype: A clone one base away is much larger, so this may be a read error. The chain links TRBV6-5 to TRBJ2-1; 10 bases agree with TRBD2. CDR1 MNHEY and CDR2 SVGAGI come from the germline V gene. This CDR3 is 16 amino acids long. Here the CDR3 DNA reads TGTGCCAGCAGTTACTCTCGTCTAGCGGGAGTCTGGGAGCGGTTCTTC. Its translation is CASSYSRLAGVWERFF.

This chain joins TRBV6-1 and TRBJ1-1; TRBD1 might be the D (5 bases). CDR1 is MNHNS, CDR2 SASEGT, per germline. This CDR3 region has 15 residues. The germline V and J ends were trimmed by 2 bases and 6 bases, with 16 bases remaining between them. CDR3 amino acids: CASSEKVRQPPEAFF. In DNA form, the CDR3 reads TGTGCCAGCAGTGAAAAAGTCCGACAGCCCCCTGAAGCTTTCTTT.

This clonotype was detected ten times or more. CDR3 loop: CASSQDLDPWSTDTQYF. The CDR3 DNA is TGCGCCAGCAGCCAAGATCTGGACCCCTGGAGCACAGATACGCAGTATTTT. V usage is TRBV4-3 and J usage is TRBJ2-3; D is ambiguous. V lost 0 bases and J lost 0, with 13 bases in between. Germline V CDR1 and CDR2: LGHNA, YSLEER. This CDR3 comprises 17 residues.

Remarks on this clonotype: A much larger clone differs by one base, so this may be a read error. The genes are TRBV5-6 and TRBJ2-1; 8 bases are shared with TRBD1. From germline, CDR1 is SGHDT and CDR2 YYEEEE. Germline trimming cut 7 bases from V and 6 bases from J; bases unmatched to any gene: 12. The CDR3 has 15 residues. CDR3 loop: CASGSLGQGLNEQFF. In DNA form, the CDR3 reads TGTGCCAGCGGCTCCCTAGGACAGGGCCTCAATGAGCAGTTCTTC. The complete variable domain, with remaining parts taken from reference TRBV5-6 and TRBJ2-1, reads DAGVTQSPTHLIKTRGQQVTLRCSPKSGHDTVSWYQQALGQGPQFIFQYYEEEERQRGNFPDRFSGHQFPNYSSELNVNALLLGDSALYLCASGSLGQGLNEQFFGPGTRLTVL.

Only a few counts were recorded for this clonotype. The chain is built from TRBV7-6 and TRBJ1-4; D might be TRBD1 (5 bases). The CDR3 is made up of 13 amino acids. V lost 8 bases and J lost 7, with 14 bases in between. CDR1 is SGHVS and CDR2 is FNYEAQ in the germline V gene. CDR3 sequence (DNA): TGTGCCAGCCGCCCCGGGGCCGGTGAAAAACTGTTTTTT. It is translated as CASRPGAGEKLFF. Full variable domain (missing parts from reference TRBV7-6 and TRBJ1-4): GAGVSQSPRYKVTKRGQDVALRCDPISGHVSLYWYRQALGQGPEFLTYFNYEAQQDKSGLPNDRFSAERPEGSISTLTIQRTEQRDSAMYRCASRPGAGEKLFFGSGTQLSVL.

This clonotype was seen at least ten times. The V and J genes are TRBV7-3 and TRBJ2-1; 8 bases agree with TRBD2. The ends lost 2 bases at V and 5 bases at J; junction bases unmatched: 5. The CDR3 runs to 15 residues. Germline CDR1 reads SGHTA; CDR2 reads FQGTGA. The CDR3 protein is CASSLGLADNNEQFF. The CDR3 coding sequence is TGTGCCAGCAGCTTAGGACTAGCAGATAACAATGAGCAGTTCTTC.

There are many counts of this clonotype. The chain couples TRBV28 to TRBJ2-7, with TRBD2 matching 9 bases. The germline CDR1 and CDR2 sequences are MDHEN and SYDVKM. The CDR3 covers 14 residues. V shed 6 bases, J shed 3 bases, and the junction held 6 bases outside the gene matches. As DNA, the CDR3 is TGTGCCAGCAGCGGGTCAGCGGGGGGCTACGAGCAGTACTTC. This encodes CASSGSAGGYEQYF.

V gene TRBV19 combines with J gene TRBJ1-6; unclear D gene. Germline V gene sequence: CDR1 LNHDA, CDR2 SQIVND (reference sequence). V was clipped by 3 bases and J by 7 bases, with 7 bases between them. This CDR3 has 13 amino acids. CDR3 in DNA: TGTGCCAGTAGTATCAAATGGAATTCACCCCTCCACTTT. This codes for CASSIKWNSPLHF.

As to this clonotype: It is likely a read error, because the conserved phenylalanine at the end of the CDR3 is missing. The chain uses TRBV6-2 or TRBV6-3 and TRBJ2-7; D remains ambiguous. Germline values: CDR1 MNHEY, CDR2 SVGEGT. The CDR3 has 14 residues. V lost 5 bases to trimming and J lost 3 bases, with 14 bases between them. DNA of the CDR3: TGTGCCAGCAGTCCCTCCCTGGGTCACTACGAGCAGTACTAC. This sequence encodes CASSPSLGHYEQYY.

This clonotype appeared many times. The rearrangement uses TRBV12-3 or TRBV12-4 and TRBJ2-7; the D is unclear. The CDR3 has 15 residues. V gave up 6 bases and J gave up 2 bases, with 17 bases separating them. The CDR3 sequence: CASSPSFSPAYEQYF. In DNA, the CDR3 is TGTGCCAGCAGCCCCTCTTTCTCCCCAGCCTACGAGCAGTACTTC.

The rearrangement links TRBV28 to TRBJ1-5; perhaps TRBD1 as D (6 bases). The CDR3 runs 16 residues. Germline V CDR1 and CDR2: MDHEN, SYDVKM. Trimming took 2 bases from V and 1 from J, leaving 12 bases between them. CDR3 in DNA: TGTGCCAGCAGTTTAACTGGGACAATAAGCAATCAGCCCCAGCATTTT. Protein sequence: CASSLTGTISNQPQHF.

As concerns this clonotype: This may be a read error, as it is one base from a much larger clone. The rearrangement links TRBV24-1 to TRBJ2-2, with D unclear. This CDR3 has 12 residues. Germline CDR1 reads KGHDR; CDR2 reads SFDVKD. The CDR3 DNA is TGTGCCATCAGTGATTTGGCCGGGGAGCTGTTTTTT. The encoded protein is CAISDLAGELFF.

In the case of this clonotype: A read error is possible here, since a much larger clone lies one base away. The rearrangement uses TRBV5-1 and TRBJ2-7; the D gene is possibly TRBD2 (5 bases). Germline CDR1 is SGHRS and CDR2 is YFSETQ. The CDR3 runs to 14 residues. Here the CDR3 reads CARSGAYSSYEQYF. CDR3 sequence (DNA): TGCGCCCGCAGCGGAGCGTATAGCTCCTACGAGCAGTACTTC. Full variable domain (rest looked up from reference TRBV5-1 and TRBJ2-7): KAGVTQTPRYLIKTRGQQVTLSCSPISGHRSVSWYQQTPGQGLQFLFEYFSETQRNKGNFPGRFSGRQFSNSRSEMNVSTLELGDSALYLCARSGAYSSYEQYFGPGTRLTVT.

This clonotype was seen many times. The chain combines TRBV2 with TRBJ2-3, with D perhaps given as TRBD1 or TRBD2 (6 bases each). Germline values: CDR1 SNHLY, CDR2 FYNNEI. This CDR3 region has 14 residues. V lost 6 bases, J lost 4 bases, and 14 bases lay in between. CDR3 amino acids: CASRGTSGADTQYF. The DNA for the CDR3 is TGTGCCAGCAGGGGGACTTCAGGGGCAGATACGCAGTATTTT.

This clonotype has just a few counts. The chain links TRBV3-1 to TRBJ1-2; TRBD1 matches 9 bases. Germline assignment: CDR1 LGHDT and CDR2 YNNKEL (reference sequence). There are 15 residues in the CDR3. Germline trimming cut 0 bases from V and 7 bases from J; bases unmatched to any gene: 6. CDR3 nucleotide sequence: TGTGCCAGCAGCCAAGATATGACAGGGGGAAGTGGCTACACCTTC. Its protein is CASSQDMTGGSGYTF.

A word on this clonotype: A much more abundant neighbour one base away suggests this may be a read error. The CDR3 carries no conserved terminal phenylalanine or tryptophan, so it likely arises from a read error. The chain combines TRBV7-9 with TRBJ2-7, with TRBD2 matching 11 bases. Trimming at V came to 3 bases and at J to 2 bases, leaving 0 bases not matched to a gene. The CDR3 contains 14 residues. Germline CDR1 is SEHNR and CDR2 is FQNEAQ (reference sequence). CDR3 residues: CASSFSGRAYEQYS. The CDR3 coding sequence is TGTGCCAGCAGCTTTAGCGGGAGGGCCTACGAGCAGTACTCC.

Notes on this clonotype: The junction shows a germline mismatch at one end, possibly a read error. V is TRBV12-3 or TRBV12-4 and J is TRBJ2-7, with TRBD2 matching over 8 bases. The CDR3 is made up of 13 amino acids. CDR3 in DNA: TGTGCCACAAAAGCGGGGGACCATTACGAGCAGTGCTTC. It is translated as CATKAGDHYEQCF.

Concerning this clonotype itself: It may be a read error: a sequence one base away is much more abundant. This chain links TRBV4-2 with TRBJ1-1; TRBD1 matches at 7 bases. This CDR3 contains 14 residues. Losses at the gene ends were 1 base for V and 12 bases for J; bases not matched to a gene: 11. Germline CDR1 reads LGHNA; CDR2 reads YNFKEQ. The DNA for the CDR3 is TGTGCCAGCAGCCAAGTAGGGCCAACAGGGGAAACTTTCTTT. As protein: CASSQVGPTGETFF.

There are many counts of this clonotype. This rearrangement joins TRBV30 to TRBJ1-1; no clear D gene. The V and J ends lost 5 bases and 0 bases respectively, with 7 bases between them. The CDR3 contains 12 residues. Looked up from germline, CDR1 is GTSNPN and CDR2 is SVGIG (reference sequence). The CDR3 here is CAWAGLNTEAFF. DNA of the CDR3: TGTGCCTGGGCCGGGTTGAACACTGAAGCTTTCTTT.